This TCR beta chain is drawn from a study of graft-versus-host responses after intestinal transplantation. TCRdb's table, derived via immunoSEQ multiplex PCR, lists solely in-frame clones and lacks some. The data show 50,000 to 75,000 clones, under 90% seen once. Germline V gene sequence: CDR1 SGDLS, CDR2 YYNGEE. J lost 7 bases, V lost 2 bases, and 5 bases had no gene match. The CDR3 has 14 residues. Intraepithelial and lamina propria lymphocytes were released after the graft tissue was processed. The starting material was ileum tissue, obtained roughly 390 days after transplant. This receptor was obtained from a human patient who received an intestinal transplant, so some T cells may come from the graft donor. The J gene is TRBJ2-3, the V gene TRBV9; 9 bases match TRBD2. CDR3 amino acids: CASSVGLAEHTQYF. DNA of the CDR3: TGTGCCAGCAGCGTGGGACTAGCAGAACATACGCAGTATTTT.